What follows are 17 T cell receptor beta chains derived from one specimen sequenced in a study of metastatic and nonmetastatic thyroid tumors. Using MiXCR, TCRdb re-called clones from the PCR reads. Of around 22,000 clones detected, approximately 19% appear once; the ten largest clones hold approximately 4.6%. Thyroid surgery had not been preceded by any treatment in any patient. The material sequenced was blood. All receptors come from a male donor with papillary thyroid cancer or a benign thyroid nodule (not recorded which). Some clones in this sample may be carry-over from other donors' samples.

This clone was observed at least ten times. V gene TRBV27 combines with J gene TRBJ2-5; the D is unclear. Germline assignment: CDR1 MNHEY and CDR2 SMNVEV (reference sequence). There are 13 residues in the CDR3. With 6 bases removed from V and 1 base from J, the gap between germline ends came to 9 bases. Here the CDR3 DNA reads TGTGCCAGCAGCATGGTAGGCCAAGAGACCCAGTACTTC. It encodes CASSMVGQETQYF.

This clone counts as medium-sized. The V call is TRBV19, the J call TRBJ2-7, with D perhaps matching TRBD1 (5 bases). Germline V gene data show CDR1 as LNHDA and CDR2 as SQIVND (reference sequence). V was cut by 5 bases and J by 7 bases, with 15 bases left in between. CDR3 length equals 13 residues. CDR3: CASSPLGAQEQYF. Here the CDR3 DNA reads TGTGCCAGTAGTCCCCTAGGGGCCCAGGAGCAGTACTTC.

The V gene is TRBV14, the J gene TRBJ2-7; D might be TRBD2 (5 bases). CDR3 length: 15 residues. The germline V gene encodes CDR1 SGHDN and CDR2 FVKESK. The V gene lost 1 base and the J gene lost 4 bases, with 14 bases spanning the gap. CDR3 in amino acids: CASSQAEEALYEQYF. CDR3 DNA sequence: TGTGCCAGCAGCCAAGCGGAGGAAGCCCTATACGAGCAGTACTTC.

This clone was observed at least ten times. Here the CDR3 reads CATSRTSYGYTF. CDR3 nucleotide sequence: TGTGCCACCAGCAGGACATCCTATGGCTACACCTTC. The rearrangement joins TRBV15 to TRBJ1-2, with unresolved D. The V and J ends lost 3 bases and 4 bases respectively, with 6 bases between them. Germline V CDR1 and CDR2: LNHNV, YYDKDF (reference sequence). This CDR3 has 12 residues.

This clone was observed at least ten times. The chain uses TRBV10-2 and TRBJ1-1; tentatively, D is TRBD1 (5 bases). V was pared by 2 bases and J by 2 bases, with 9 bases between. Germline values: CDR1 WSHSY, CDR2 SAAADI. The CDR3 runs to 14 residues. CDR3 loop: CASSEGTVNTEAFF. The CDR3 coding sequence is TGCGCCAGCAGTGAGGGGACGGTTAACACTGAAGCTTTCTTT.

This clone was counted between two and nine times. The chain couples TRBV12-3 or TRBV12-4 to TRBJ1-6; a possible D gene is TRBD1 (5 bases). V lost 6 bases to trimming and J lost 7 bases, with 16 bases between them. The CDR3 is 15 amino acids. The CDR3 is CASSPPGRGNSPLHF. CDR3 nucleotides: TGTGCCAGCAGCCCTCCGGGACGGGGAAATTCACCCCTCCACTTT.

In this sample, this clone is medium-sized (0.01 to 0.1%). The rearrangement joins TRBV19 to TRBJ2-3; D ambiguous. Trimming took off 3 bases at V and 5 bases at J, with 15 bases between the two ends. CDR1 and CDR2 (germline): LNHDA, SQIVND (reference sequence). The CDR3 is 15 residues long. As DNA, the CDR3 is TGTGCCAGTAGTATGTCCTCATCTCTTTTAGATACGCAGTATTTT. Amino acid sequence: CASSMSSSLLDTQYF. Using reference TRBV19 and TRBJ2-3 for the parts outside the CDR3, the full variable domain is DGGITQSPKYLFRKEGQNVTLSCEQNLNHDAMYWYRQDPGQGLRLIYYSQIVNDFQKGDIAEGYSVSREKKESFPLTVTSAQKNPTAFYLCASSMSSSLLDTQYFGPGTRLTVL.

The chain employs TRBV20-1 and TRBJ2-7, with TRBD1 matching 11 bases. The CDR3 runs 15 residues. The J segment lost 8 bases and the V segment lost 6 bases, leaving 15 bases of the junction unmatched. Germline V gene sequence: CDR1 DFQATT, CDR2 SNEGSKA (reference sequence). The CDR3 DNA follows: TGCAGTGCCGTCCTGGACAGGGGGCGGCTGGGCCAGCAGTACTTC. This codes for CSAVLDRGRLGQQYF.

This clone was seen more than once but under ten times. This chain joins TRBV6-1 and TRBJ2-7; tentatively, D is TRBD1 (6 bases). CDR3 length: 15 amino acids. Trimming pared 5 bases from V and 3 bases from J, leaving 17 bases between. Per the germline V gene, CDR1 is MNHNS and CDR2 is SASEGT. The CDR3 DNA reads TGTGCCAGCAGTTCCCCCCAGGGGACACACTACGAGCAGTACTTC. Translation gives CASSSPQGTHYEQYF.

J is TRBJ2-7 and V is TRBV6-1; D unresolved. Germline V CDR1 and CDR2: MNHNS, SASEGT. V dropped 6 bases and J dropped 5 bases, with 23 bases sitting between them. The CDR3 runs 16 residues. CDR3 bases: TGTGCCAGCAGCCCCCGGGTAAGCGCTGTAGACCACGAGCAGTACTTC. Protein product: CASSPRVSAVDHEQYF.

This clone was observed at least ten times. The chain joins TRBV4-1 to TRBJ2-3; TRBD1 or TRBD2 may be the D gene (5 bases each). V lost 8 bases and J 4 bases, leaving 16 bases between the germline ends. The germline CDR1 and CDR2 sequences are MGHRA and YSYEKL. This CDR3 is built from 14 residues. CDR3: CASQPGPWADTQYF. In DNA form, the CDR3 reads TGCGCCAGCCAACCGGGGCCGTGGGCAGATACGCAGTATTTT.

In its sample, this clone was seen many times. Additional DNA sequences in this sample encode the identical CDR3. The chain is built from TRBV19 and TRBJ1-6; no firm D call. This CDR3 region has 17 residues. V was trimmed by 6 bases and J by 1 base, leaving 16 bases between them. Per germline, CDR1 LNHDA and CDR2 SQIVND (reference sequence). CDR3 amino acids: CASSPSGDLSYNSPLHF. The CDR3 DNA reads as TGTGCCAGTAGCCCCTCGGGAGATTTATCCTATAATTCACCCCTCCACTTT.

Within the sample, this clone is medium-sized. The gene calls are TRBV6-1 and TRBJ2-3; TRBD2 agrees at 12 bases. V shed 5 bases and J 5 bases; nucleotides not matched to a gene: 8. Germline assignment: CDR1 MNHNS and CDR2 SASEGT. This CDR3 comprises 16 residues. The CDR3 DNA follows: TGTGCCAGCAGTTCCGGACTAGCGGGAAGGGGAGATACGCAGTATTTT. Encoded protein: CASSSGLAGRGDTQYF.

This clone is medium-sized (0.01 to 0.1%) within its sample. The rearrangement joins TRBV6-5 to TRBJ2-2; unclear D gene. Germline-derived CDR1 and CDR2 are MNHEY and SVGAGI. Deletions cut 2 bases from V and 2 bases from J, with 9 bases between. The CDR3 covers 15 residues. In DNA form, the CDR3 reads TGTGCCAGCAGTTACGCCCTAGGCAACACCGGGGAGCTGTTTTTT. Residues: CASSYALGNTGELFF.

This clone came up a few times. This chain links TRBV29-1 with TRBJ2-7, with D tentatively TRBD2 (6 bases). This CDR3 region has 14 residues. V was shortened by 2 bases and J by 2 bases, with 13 bases between the two germline ends. Germline loops: CDR1 SQVTM, CDR2 ANQGSEA. Here the CDR3 reads CSVEWTGRTYEQYF. CDR3 coding DNA: TGCAGCGTTGAATGGACGGGGAGGACCTACGAGCAGTACTTC.

There are a few counts of this clone. The chain recombines TRBV29-1 with TRBJ2-6, with a possible D match to TRBD2 (5 bases). Per germline, CDR1 SQVTM and CDR2 ANQGSEA. V dropped 5 bases and J dropped 4 bases, with 12 bases sitting between them. This CDR3 is 14 amino acids long. CDR3 nucleotides: TGCAGCGTTCCAGAGGGCCTGGGGGCCAACGTCCTGACTTTC. As protein: CSVPEGLGANVLTF.

The chain couples TRBV5-1 to TRBJ2-1, with D perhaps assigned TRBD1 or TRBD2 (7 bases each). V shed 4 bases and J shed 3 bases, with 17 bases lying between them. This CDR3 contains 16 residues. CDR1 and CDR2 (germline): SGHRS, YFSETQ. DNA for the CDR3: TGCGCCAGCAGCCCCCCAGGGGGAGGGGTCTACAATGAGCAGTTCTTC. Protein: CASSPPGGGVYNEQFF. The variable domain in full, with the rest retrieved from reference TRBV5-1 and TRBJ2-1, is KAGVTQTPRYLIKTRGQQVTLSCSPISGHRSVSWYQQTPGQGLQFLFEYFSETQRNKGNFPGRFSGRQFSNSRSEMNVSTLELGDSALYLCASSPPGGGVYNEQFFGPGTRLTVL.